This passage covers 17 T cell receptor beta chains from one sample sequenced in a study of T-cell memory formation after mild COVID-19. Via MiXCR, TCRdb re-called the 5' RACE reads, giving one row per CDR3 protein. The sample lists just under 550,000 distinct CDR3 sequences; about a fifth were seen once. Specimen: PBMCs or a T cell subset sorted from them (not recorded which). These TCRs come from an adult woman who had mild COVID-19 (a few samples of this study predate the infection). Cell type and time point are not known.

The chain combines TRBV27 with TRBJ2-4; a possible D gene is TRBD1 (5 bases). The germline gives CDR1 MNHEY, CDR2 SMNVEV (reference sequence). This CDR3 contains 13 residues. Trimming took 8 bases from V and 4 from J, leaving 12 bases between them. CDR3 in amino acids: CASSLDSKNIQYF. DNA of the CDR3: TGTGCCAGCTCTCTCGACAGTAAAAACATTCAGTACTTC.

This clonotype has more than one count but fewer than ten. V gene TRBV4-2 combines with J gene TRBJ2-1; 12 bases are a match to TRBD2. Per the germline V gene, CDR1 is LGHNA and CDR2 is YNFKEQ. This CDR3 is built from 15 residues. With 5 bases clipped from V and 2 bases from J, the junction kept 1 base outside the gene matches. The CDR3 sequence is CASSGLAGPYNEQFF. CDR3 nucleotide sequence: TGTGCCAGCAGCGGACTAGCGGGGCCCTACAATGAGCAGTTCTTC.

This chain joins TRBV24-1 and TRBJ2-3, with 10 bases identical to TRBD1. The CDR3 totals 17 residues. The V gene end was trimmed by 1 base and the J gene end by 2 bases; junction bases not matched to a gene: 5. Germline V gene lookup returns CDR1 KGHDR and CDR2 SFDVKD. The CDR3 loop reads CATSDFGTGDTTDTQYF. The CDR3 bases are TGTGCCACCAGTGATTTCGGGACAGGGGACACCACAGATACGCAGTATTTT.

The chain combines TRBV20-1 with TRBJ2-5, with TRBD2 identical over 7 bases. CDR1 is DFQATT, CDR2 SNEGSKA, per germline (reference sequence). V was clipped by 3 bases and J by 0 bases; unmatched bases: 10. CDR3 size: 16 residues. CDR3 DNA: TGCAGTGCTAGGGCTAGCGGCCTATTGTACCAAGAGACCCAGTACTTC. Translated, it gives CSARASGLLYQETQYF.

The rearrangement joins TRBV6-5 to TRBJ1-5; D is undetermined. Between the trimmed V and J ends, which lost 2 bases and 6 bases, there was a span of 8 bases. Germline loops: CDR1 MNHEY, CDR2 SVGAGI. The CDR3 sequence is 13 residues long. This chain's CDR3 is CASSYKGAQPQHF. CDR3 nucleotides: TGTGCCAGCAGTTACAAGGGTGCTCAGCCCCAGCATTTT.

In this sample, this clonotype turned up many times. The chain joins TRBV7-2 to TRBJ2-5; D ambiguous. Germline V CDR1 and CDR2: SGHTA, FQGNSA. Trimming shortened V by 6 bases and J by 4 bases, and 15 bases separated the two germline ends. The CDR3 length is 14 residues. CDR3 DNA sequence: TGTGCCAGCAGTCGAATCCCAGAGAGAGAGACCCAGTACTTC. Translated, it gives CASSRIPERETQYF.

This clonotype was seen a handful of times. V and J are TRBV5-1 and TRBJ1-1, with D possibly being TRBD1 (5 bases). V shed 0 bases and J shed 1 base, with 16 bases lying between them. The germline V gene has CDR1 SGHRS and CDR2 YFSETQ. The CDR3 has 17 amino acids. In DNA, the CDR3 is TGCGCCAGCAGCTTGGTTGGGGCTAAAAGATCGAACACTGAAGCTTTCTTT. This sequence encodes CASSLVGAKRSNTEAFF.

This clonotype was counted only a few times. The rearrangement joins TRBV7-3 to TRBJ2-2; no clear D gene. The CDR3 contains 15 residues. Germline loops: CDR1 SGHTA, CDR2 FQGTGA. The V end was cut by 5 bases, the J end by 4 bases, with 14 bases between. The CDR3 reads CASSPDPTITGELFF. The CDR3 nucleotides read TGTGCCAGCAGCCCGGACCCGACGATCACCGGGGAGCTGTTTTTT.

This chain connects TRBV29-1 to TRBJ1-2; 10 nucleotides align to TRBD1. Trimming took 4 bases from V and 8 from J; bases not matched to a gene: 7. The germline CDR1 and CDR2 sequences are SQVTM and ANQGSEA. The CDR3 is 13 amino acids. In nucleotides, the CDR3 is TGCAGCGTTGTAAGACAGGGGGCCGGAGGCTACACCTTC. Its translation is CSVVRQGAGGYTF.

In nucleotides, the CDR3 is TGTGCCATCAGCCCGGCGTTGGGATCCCACACCGGGGAGCTGTTTTTT. Residues: CAISPALGSHTGELFF. The gene calls are TRBV10-3 and TRBJ2-2; no clear D gene. The CDR3 sequence is 16 residues long. V shed 6 bases and J shed 3 bases, with 17 bases lying between them. The V gene's germline CDR1 is ENHRY and CDR2 SYGVKD.

This clonotype has more than one count but fewer than ten. The CDR3 DNA sequence: TGTGCCACCAGCAGAGCCAGTTCCTCTGGAAACACCATATATTTT. Its protein product is CATSRASSSGNTIYF. V is TRBV15 and J is TRBJ1-3; D call uncertain. The CDR3 consists of 15 residues. Germline loops: CDR1 LNHNV, CDR2 YYDKDF (reference sequence). V lost 1 base, J lost 0 bases, and 7 bases lay in between.

V and J are TRBV6-5 and TRBJ2-1; 7 bases line up with TRBD2. Germline loops: CDR1 MNHEY, CDR2 SVGAGI. CDR3 length equals 18 residues. The V gene end was trimmed by 2 bases and the J gene end by 7 bases; junction bases not matched to a gene: 17. In DNA, the CDR3 is TGTGCCAGCAGTTACGGCGGGGGTCCCGAGCTCCTAAGAAATGAGCAGTTCTTC. It codes for CASSYGGGPELLRNEQFF.

This clonotype was found a few times. The CDR3 bases are TGTGCCAGCAGCACACCTGGTGAAAATACGCAGTATTTT. It yields the protein CASSTPGENTQYF. The chain is built from TRBV7-6 and TRBJ2-3; unclear D gene. The CDR3 has 13 residues. V lost 5 bases and J lost 7, with 13 bases in between. Germline CDR1 is SGHVS and CDR2 is FNYEAQ.

This clonotype was seen a few times. The rearrangement uses TRBV27 and TRBJ2-5, with 8 positions matching TRBD2. J gave up 12 bases and V 4 bases, and 13 bases lay outside the gene matches. The CDR3 is 14 residues long. The V gene's germline CDR1 is MNHEY and CDR2 SMNVEV (reference sequence). CDR3 sequence: CASSSDTSPGLEYF. The CDR3 bases are TGTGCCAGCAGTTCGGACACCAGTCCGGGACTAGAGTACTTC.

The chain is built from TRBV11-2 and TRBJ2-1; D could derive from TRBD1 or TRBD2 (5 bases each). The V gene's germline CDR1 is SGHAT and CDR2 FQNNGV. Trimming pared 4 bases from V and 9 bases from J, leaving 16 bases between. The CDR3 totals 14 residues. In nucleotides, the CDR3 is TGTGCCAGCAGCTCGCGCACGGCGAGGGGTGAGCAGTTCTTC. Translating gives CASSSRTARGEQFF.

This clonotype was found a few times. This chain connects TRBV4-1 to TRBJ2-7; D remains unclear. The CDR3 has 18 residues. Germline V CDR1 and CDR2: MGHRA, YSYEKL. Trimming removed 0 bases from V and 0 bases from J, with 18 bases in between. CDR3 protein: CASSQDGVVRRTSYEQYF. The DNA of the CDR3 is TGCGCCAGCAGCCAAGACGGAGTGGTCAGGCGAACCTCCTACGAGCAGTACTTC.

This clonotype has a handful of counts. The V call is TRBV18, the J call TRBJ1-1; D gene uncertain. The germline V gene encodes CDR1 KGHSH and CDR2 LQKENI. The V end lost 6 bases, the J end lost 1 base, and 18 bases lay between the germline ends. This CDR3 contains 16 residues. The chain's CDR3 is CASSAVEGPWNTEAFF. CDR3 nucleotides: TGTGCCAGCTCTGCCGTAGAGGGTCCTTGGAACACTGAAGCTTTCTTT.